The 20 T cell receptor beta chains below were found in one sample sequenced in a study of blood T cell repertoires in COVID-19. Clones were sequenced by immunoSEQ multiplex PCR, and TCRdb holds only the in-frame ones, with some missing. Of about 160,000 clones listed, around 82% are singletons. Sample: peripheral blood. Receptors were obtained from a woman between 40 and 55 years old with COVID-19, enrolled during active disease.

V is TRBV27 and J is TRBJ2-3; 11 nucleotides match TRBD2. This CDR3 comprises 17 residues. The V and J ends lost 4 bases and 0 bases, in that order; junction bases with no gene match: 6. Germline assignment: CDR1 MNHEY and CDR2 SMNVEV (reference sequence). CDR3 residues: CASSSITSGGSTDTQYF. CDR3 coding DNA: TGTGCCAGCAGTTCTATTACTAGCGGGGGCAGCACAGATACGCAGTATTTT.

In its sample, this clone was seen a few times. This chain joins TRBV7-3 and TRBJ2-2; a weak D match, TRBD1 (5 bases). Trimming stripped 1 base from V and 0 bases from J, with 12 bases between. CDR3 length equals 17 residues. CDR1 is SGHTA and CDR2 is FQGTGA in the germline V gene. For the CDR3, the DNA is TGTGCCAGCAGCTTAAATTCAGCAGGGACGAACACCGGGGAGCTGTTTTTT. It is translated as CASSLNSAGTNTGELFF. Full variable domain (outside the CDR3, taken from reference TRBV7-3 and TRBJ2-2): GAGVSQTPSNKVTEKGKYVELRCDPISGHTALYWYRQSLGQGPEFLIYFQGTGAADDSGLPNDRFFAVRPEGSVSTLKIQRTERGDSAVYLCASSLNSAGTNTGELFFGEGSRLTVL.

The chain has TRBV30 and TRBJ1-2; the D is unclear. This CDR3 contains 12 residues. V was trimmed by 0 bases and J by 5 bases, leaving 7 bases between them. Germline V lookup: CDR1 GTSNPN, CDR2 SVGIG (reference sequence). The CDR3 is CAWSVSPYGYTF. The CDR3 DNA follows: TGTGCCTGGAGTGTAAGCCCATATGGCTACACCTTC.

The chain links TRBV27 to TRBJ2-2; TRBD2 might be the D (5 bases). The CDR3 consists of 14 residues. The V and J ends lost 5 bases and 6 bases respectively, with 13 bases between them. Looked up from germline, CDR1 is MNHEY and CDR2 is SMNVEV (reference sequence). The CDR3, as DNA: TGTGCCAGCAGTCCTCGGGGAGCCGCCGGGGAGCTGTTTTTT. Its translation is CASSPRGAAGELFF.

The chain employs TRBV4-2 and TRBJ2-7, with D uncertain. Germline loops: CDR1 LGHNA, CDR2 YNFKEQ. Trimming took 0 bases from V and 12 from J, leaving 12 bases between them. The CDR3 totals 12 residues. Written as DNA, the CDR3 is TGTGCCAGCAGCCAAGAAGGTAGAGGTGTGTACTTC. Residues: CASSQEGRGVYF.

The rearrangement links TRBV6-5 to TRBJ2-7, with unresolved D. Trimming left V 8 bases short and J 2 bases short, with 16 bases between. Looked up from germline, CDR1 is MNHEY and CDR2 is SVGAGI. The CDR3 is made up of 14 amino acids. DNA for the CDR3: TGTGCCAGCGCAGATTTGCTTCCCCCCTACGAGCAGTACTTC. Protein product: CASADLLPPYEQYF.

This chain joins TRBV19 and TRBJ1-2, with D tentatively TRBD1 (5 bases). Per the germline V gene, CDR1 is LNHDA and CDR2 is SQIVND (reference sequence). This CDR3 is 11 amino acids long. Trimming stripped 4 bases from V and 6 bases from J, with 6 bases between. CDR3 sequence: CASSTGNGYTF. DNA for the CDR3: TGTGCCAGTAGTACAGGGAATGGCTACACCTTC. Combining the CDR3 with reference TRBV19 and TRBJ1-2 gives the whole variable domain DGGITQSPKYLFRKEGQNVTLSCEQNLNHDAMYWYRQDPGQGLRLIYYSQIVNDFQKGDIAEGYSVSREKKESFPLTVTSAQKNPTAFYLCASSTGNGYTFGSGTRLTVV.

V usage is TRBV28 and J usage is TRBJ2-2; 7 nucleotides line up with TRBD2. V lost 7 bases, J lost 6 bases, and 11 bases stayed unmatched. CDR1 is MDHEN and CDR2 is SYDVKM in the germline V gene. This CDR3 has 15 amino acids. CDR3 DNA: TGTGCCAGCAACCTAGACGGGAGGAGCGCCGGGGAGCTGTTTTTT. Translated: CASNLDGRSAGELFF.

This clone was observed a few times. The rearrangement joins TRBV7-9 to TRBJ2-1, with D perhaps TRBD2 (6 bases). Germline V lookup: CDR1 SEHNR, CDR2 FQNEAQ (reference sequence). The CDR3 totals 17 residues. Trimming removed 2 bases at V and 6 bases at J, with 20 bases between. The DNA for the CDR3 is TGTGCCAGCAGCTTATGGTCAACTAGCTGGGGTGGCAATGAGCAGTTCTTC. It translates to CASSLWSTSWGGNEQFF.

This clone was counted only a few times. Other DNA sequences of this sample code for an identical CDR3. In DNA, the CDR3 is TGTGCCAGCAGCCAAGGGCGCAGGGGGTCTGGAAACACCATATATTTT. Its translation: CASSQGRRGSGNTIYF. The chain couples TRBV14 to TRBJ1-3; 7 bases line up with TRBD1. The junction had 4 bases not matched to a gene; V was cut back by 1 base and J by 1 base. Germline loops: CDR1 SGHDN, CDR2 FVKESK. There are 16 residues in the CDR3.

The chain recombines TRBV5-6 with TRBJ2-2; D uncertain. Per the germline V gene, CDR1 is SGHDT and CDR2 is YYEEEE. The CDR3 consists of 14 residues. V was cut by 1 base and J by 4 bases, with 8 bases left in between. The CDR3 here is CASSLLSGTGELFF. The CDR3 nucleotides are TGTGCCAGCAGCTTGTTATCCGGCACCGGGGAGCTGTTTTTT.

The chain uses TRBV11-3 and TRBJ2-1, with 8 nucleotides matching TRBD2. The germline V gene has CDR1 SGHNT and CDR2 YENEEA. This CDR3 has 19 amino acids. J lost 0 bases, V lost 2 bases, and 12 bases had no gene match. The CDR3 DNA sequence: TGTGCCAGCAGCTTAAATCGGGGGGGGCGGACAAGCTCCTACAATGAGCAGTTCTTC. Protein sequence: CASSLNRGGRTSSYNEQFF.

This clone was observed a single time. V gene TRBV10-3 combines with J gene TRBJ2-1; tentative D call: TRBD1 (5 bases). This CDR3 is 14 amino acids long. Trimming shortened V by 0 bases and J by 9 bases, and 12 bases separated the two germline ends. In germline, CDR1 is ENHRY, CDR2 SYGVKD. The CDR3 reads CAISESGQGGEQFF. For the CDR3, the DNA is TGTGCCATCAGTGAGTCGGGGCAGGGCGGTGAGCAGTTCTTC.

This clone has more than one count but fewer than ten. The J gene is TRBJ2-5, the V gene TRBV24-1, with 10 bases identical to TRBD1. Trimming at V came to 4 bases and at J to 3 bases, leaving 4 bases not matched to a gene. The germline V gene has CDR1 KGHDR and CDR2 SFDVKD. The CDR3 is 15 amino acids. This chain's CDR3 is CATSDWTGGKETQYF. Here the CDR3 DNA reads TGTGCCACCAGTGACTGGACAGGGGGGAAAGAGACCCAGTACTTC.

This chain links TRBV5-4 with TRBJ2-3; D is uncertain. Deletions cut 3 bases from V and 0 bases from J, with 14 bases between. The V gene's germline CDR1 is SGHNT and CDR2 YYREEE (reference sequence). The CDR3 is 16 residues long. The CDR3 reads CASSSAAVTSTDTQYF. The CDR3 nucleotides are TGTGCCAGCAGCTCCGCGGCGGTAACTAGCACAGATACGCAGTATTTT.

This sequence joins TRBV9 and TRBJ2-1; 8 bases align to TRBD2. CDR1 and CDR2 (germline): SGDLS, YYNGEE. This CDR3 is 21 amino acids long. The V segment lost 4 bases and the J segment 4 bases; nucleotides outside the gene matches: 25. In nucleotides, the CDR3 is TGTGCCAGCAGCCCGAACGACTTAGGGCTAGCGGGTTTACATCGTTACAATGAGCAGTTCTTC. Amino acids: CASSPNDLGLAGLHRYNEQFF.

This clone came up many times. The V and J genes are TRBV14 and TRBJ1-6; weak D call: TRBD1 (6 bases). CDR1 is SGHDN and CDR2 is FVKESK in the germline V gene. This CDR3 region has 15 residues. The V end lost 4 bases, the J end lost 9 bases, and 16 bases lay between the germline ends. In nucleotides, the CDR3 is TGTGCCAGCAGCCTCGGGCAGGGGTACGGTTCACCCCTCCACTTT. Translation gives CASSLGQGYGSPLHF. Full variable domain (missing parts from reference TRBV14 and TRBJ1-6): EAGVTQFPSHSVIEKGQTVTLRCDPISGHDNLYWYRRVMGKEIKFLLHFVKESKQDESGMPNNRFLAERTGGTYSTLKVQPAELEDSGVYFCASSLGQGYGSPLHFGNGTRLTVT.

This clone was detected only once. The rearrangement joins TRBV28 to TRBJ2-5; 9 bases match TRBD1. Germline trimming cut 4 bases from V and 5 bases from J; bases unmatched to any gene: 11. The germline V gene encodes CDR1 MDHEN and CDR2 SYDVKM. CDR3 size: 16 residues. The CDR3 region has the DNA TGTGCCAGCAGTTCTCCTACGGGACAGGGTATCGAGACCCAGTACTTC. This gives the protein CASSSPTGQGIETQYF.

The gene calls are TRBV29-1 and TRBJ2-1; D gene uncertain. Looked up from germline, CDR1 is SQVTM and CDR2 is ANQGSEA. Trimming removed 6 bases from V and 2 bases from J, with 8 bases in between. CDR3 length: 12 amino acids. The CDR3 DNA sequence: TGCAGCGTCCGTAGAGCCTACAATGAGCAGTTCTTC. As protein: CSVRRAYNEQFF.

In this sample, this clone turned up a few times. The CDR3 coding sequence is TGTGCCAGCAGTTTAGGTTTTAGCGGGATCACAGATACGCAGTATTTT. Translation: CASSLGFSGITDTQYF. The V gene is TRBV28, the J gene TRBJ2-3; 8 nucleotides line up with TRBD2. The ends lost 2 bases at V and 2 bases at J; junction bases unmatched: 6. Per germline, CDR1 MDHEN and CDR2 SYDVKM. This CDR3 spans 16 amino acids.